This T cell receptor beta chain appears in the sequencing data of a study of blood T cell repertoires in COVID-19. Per the authors' pipeline: The authors estimated nucleated cell counts from reference gene primer amplification. Here immunoSEQ multiplex PCR was the method, and the copy in TCRdb shows in-frame clones only, minus some. V and J calls and clone size are as listed in that table; D and trimming were resolved from the DNA. The sample records 200,000 or so clones, roughly 89% being singletons. CDR1 SGHVS and CDR2 FQNEAQ come from the germline V gene. The CDR3 is 14 amino acids. V shed 5 bases and J 7 bases; nucleotides not matched to a gene: 9.

The sequence came from a man aged 55 to 70 who had recovered from COVID-19. The V gene is TRBV7-8, the J gene TRBJ1-2; 8 positions agree with TRBD1. Sequencing was carried out using peripheral blood. The CDR3 loop is CASSRDRGGGGYTF. The CDR3 DNA sequence: TGTGCCAGCAGCCGTGACAGGGGTGGAGGTGGCTACACCTTC.